The 30 T cell receptor beta chains given below trace back to one sample, sequenced in a study of T cell repertoires in cytomegalovirus infection. TCRdb processed the reads anew with MiXCR; each CDR3 protein has one entry. Here the sample spans 740,000 or so distinct CDR3 sequences, approximately 34% being singletons. Sequencing was carried out using PBMCs. These receptors originate from a human donor in good health (CMV status not recorded). Some clones in this sample may be carry-over from other donors' samples.

The V call is TRBV6-1, the J call TRBJ2-7, with unresolved D. Trimming shortened V by 8 bases and J by 2 bases, and 10 bases separated the two germline ends. The CDR3 sequence is 12 residues long. Per the germline V gene, CDR1 is MNHNS and CDR2 is SASEGT. CDR3 protein: CASGWSAYEQYF. Written as DNA, the CDR3 is TGTGCCAGCGGGTGGAGCGCCTACGAGCAGTACTTC.

This clonotype came up a few times. Germline is not matched at one junction end, which may reflect a read error. The V and J genes are TRBV7-3 and TRBJ2-3, with a weak D call TRBD2 (6 bases). Germline V gene sequence: CDR1 SGHTA, CDR2 FQGTGA. This CDR3 region has 13 residues. This CDR3 is CASSLRGIGKRDF. The CDR3 DNA reads TGTGCCAGCAGCTTAAGGGGGATAGGAAAGCGGGATTTT.

The rearrangement links TRBV7-6 to TRBJ1-4, with 7 bases aligning to TRBD1. The CDR3 has 16 residues. CDR1 is SGHVS and CDR2 is FNYEAQ in the germline V gene. With V trimmed by 6 bases and J by 4 bases, 11 bases remained unmatched. CDR3 nucleotide sequence: TGTGCCAGCAGTTTGATTTTCGGACAGGTTAATGAAAAACTGTTTTTT. Amino acid sequence: CASSLIFGQVNEKLFF.

This clonotype was picked up many times. The chain employs TRBV7-2 and TRBJ2-1; tentatively, D is TRBD2 (6 bases). V was clipped by 4 bases and J by 7 bases, with 17 bases between them. The germline gives CDR1 SGHTA, CDR2 FQGNSA. This CDR3 region has 15 residues. The CDR3 region is CASSSIAEGINEQFF. CDR3 DNA: TGTGCCAGCAGCTCCATAGCGGAAGGGATAAATGAGCAGTTCTTC.

The chain combines TRBV28 with TRBJ2-1, with D possibly called TRBD1 or TRBD2 (5 bases each). Trimming stripped 7 bases from V and 2 bases from J, with 21 bases between. Germline CDR1 and CDR2: MDHEN and SYDVKM. CDR3 length equals 17 residues. This chain's CDR3 is CASTNYLGPRTYNEQFF. As DNA, the CDR3 is TGTGCCAGCACCAACTATCTGGGACCACGAACCTACAATGAGCAGTTCTTC.

A few counts support this clonotype. The chain recombines TRBV28 with TRBJ2-3; the D gene is possibly TRBD2 (7 bases). This CDR3 has 18 amino acids. V shed 6 bases and J shed 3 bases, with 25 bases lying between them. In germline, CDR1 is MDHEN, CDR2 SYDVKM. The CDR3 coding sequence is TGTGCCAGCAGCACCCCCCCGGGGGGCCATACTAGGACAGATACGCAGTATTTT. Its protein product is CASSTPPGGHTRTDTQYF.

The rearrangement joins TRBV20-1 to TRBJ2-7; D call uncertain. Deletions cut 0 bases from V and 5 bases from J, with 8 bases between. The CDR3 extends over 12 amino acids. From germline, CDR1 is DFQATT and CDR2 SNEGSKA (reference sequence). CDR3 DNA sequence: TGCAGTGCTAGAGATTTATTGGACGAGCAGTACTTC. This encodes CSARDLLDEQYF.

The CDR3, as DNA: TGTGCCAGCAGTGAATCAACTTACAGGACTAATAGCAATCAGCCCCAGCATTTT. It encodes CASSESTYRTNSNQPQHF. This chain uses TRBV25-1 with TRBJ1-5; TRBD1 might be the D (5 bases). Germline V gives CDR1 MGHDK, CDR2 SYGVNS. The CDR3 spans 18 residues. V lost 1 base to trimming and J lost 0 bases, with 16 bases between them.

The V gene is TRBV27, the J gene TRBJ2-4; no reliable D call. The V gene's germline CDR1 is MNHEY and CDR2 SMNVEV (reference sequence). The CDR3 contains 15 residues. V lost 2 bases and J lost 2, with 10 bases in between. The CDR3 DNA sequence: TGTGCCAGCAGTTTACCAATGGTATCCAAAAACATTCAGTACTTC. Translated: CASSLPMVSKNIQYF.

This rearrangement joins TRBV30 to TRBJ2-7; possibly TRBD1 or TRBD2 for D (5 bases each). Germline CDR1 and CDR2: GTSNPN and SVGIG (reference sequence). The CDR3 loop spans 13 amino acids. V lost 0 bases and J 2 bases, leaving 8 bases between the germline ends. CDR3 sequence (DNA): TGTGCCTGGAGTGTTAGAGGGGCCTACGAGCAGTACTTC. Translation: CAWSVRGAYEQYF.

This clonotype is a singleton in its sample. The chain has TRBV6-1 and TRBJ1-2, with 12 bases matching TRBD1. CDR1 and CDR2 from the germline V gene are MNHNS and SASEGT. The J segment lost 6 bases and the V segment lost 6 bases, leaving 2 bases of the junction unmatched. The CDR3 sequence is 13 residues long. DNA for the CDR3: TGTGCCAGCAGGGGGACAGGGGGCCATGGCTACACCTTC. It translates to CASRGTGGHGYTF.

This clonotype was observed a few times. The chain carries TRBV6-5 and TRBJ1-1; D gene uncertain. With 4 bases removed from V and 4 bases from J, the gap between germline ends came to 10 bases. The CDR3 totals 13 residues. Looked up from germline, CDR1 is MNHEY and CDR2 is SVGAGI. Here the CDR3 reads CASSSHSITEAFF. Here the CDR3 DNA reads TGTGCCAGCAGTTCCCATTCGATCACTGAAGCTTTCTTT.

The rearrangement links TRBV6-5 to TRBJ1-5, with D hard to call. From germline, CDR1 is MNHEY and CDR2 SVGAGI. V lost 10 bases, J lost 3 bases, and 10 bases lay in between. The CDR3 is 12 residues long. Here the CDR3 reads CATGWVNQPQHF. The CDR3 DNA reads TGTGCCACGGGGTGGGTCAATCAGCCCCAGCATTTT.

The V gene is TRBV19, the J gene TRBJ2-7; the match to TRBD2 covers 12 bases. There are 15 residues in the CDR3. Germline CDR1 is LNHDA and CDR2 is SQIVND (reference sequence). The V segment lost 7 bases and the J segment 3 bases; nucleotides outside the gene matches: 7. For the CDR3, the DNA is TGTGCCAGTACCCAAAAGGGACTAGCGGGCTACGAGCAGTACTTC. The encoded protein is CASTQKGLAGYEQYF.

The chain uses TRBV14 and TRBJ1-6, with D tentatively TRBD1 (6 bases). The V gene's germline CDR1 is SGHDN and CDR2 FVKESK. This CDR3 comprises 18 residues. V was pared by 3 bases and J by 0 bases, with 15 bases between. CDR3 bases: TGTGCCAGCAGCCACGGACAGCCGCTCAGCTCCTATAATTCACCCCTCCACTTT. Protein: CASSHGQPLSSYNSPLHF.

In its sample, this clonotype was seen many times. The chain carries TRBV7-2 and TRBJ2-2, with TRBD2 identical over 12 bases. Germline V gene lookup returns CDR1 SGHTA and CDR2 FQGNSA. V shed 5 bases, J shed 5 bases, and the junction held 3 bases outside the gene matches. CDR3 length equals 15 residues. CDR3 sequence (DNA): TGTGCCAGCAGCCTCCTAGCGGGAGGGACCGGGGAGCTGTTTTTT. The encoded protein is CASSLLAGGTGELFF.

This clonotype was detected a few times. The chain combines TRBV20-1 with TRBJ1-1, with D hard to call. Trimming removed 6 bases at V and 1 base at J, with 18 bases between. The germline gives CDR1 DFQATT, CDR2 SNEGSKA (reference sequence). CDR3 length: 15 amino acids. DNA for the CDR3: TGCAGTGCCGCCCGGCCTTTCGGTCCGAACACTGAAGCTTTCTTT. This encodes CSAARPFGPNTEAFF.

There are a few counts of this clonotype. The chain recombines TRBV5-4 with TRBJ1-5, with 12 bases aligning to TRBD1. Germline loops: CDR1 SGHNT, CDR2 YYREEE (reference sequence). This CDR3 comprises 17 residues. Trimming cost V 4 bases and J 6 bases; bases outside gene matches: 11. The CDR3 spells CASSLWAGTGGGQPQHF. CDR3 nucleotide sequence: TGTGCCAGCAGCCTTTGGGCCGGGACAGGGGGCGGTCAGCCCCAGCATTTT.

This sequence joins TRBV29-1 and TRBJ1-2; unclear D gene. The CDR3 has 14 residues. Germline CDR1 and CDR2: SQVTM and ANQGSEA. V lost 0 bases to trimming and J lost 6 bases, with 14 bases between them. CDR3 residues: CSVEDLLEGNGYTF. The DNA of the CDR3 is TGCAGCGTTGAAGATTTATTGGAGGGTAATGGCTACACCTTC.

This chain joins TRBV6-2 or TRBV6-3 and TRBJ2-2; D not resolved. Germline CDR1 is MNHEY and CDR2 is SVGEGT. The CDR3 has 16 amino acids. The V end lost 0 bases, the J end lost 4 bases, and 12 bases lay between the germline ends. CDR3 region: CASSYSRLRGTGELFF. The CDR3 DNA follows: TGTGCCAGCAGTTACTCGCGGCTGCGAGGCACCGGGGAGCTGTTTTTT.

This clonotype was detected many times. The V call is TRBV7-2, the J call TRBJ2-7; 9 bases fit TRBD2. This CDR3 has 13 residues. Trimming removed 8 bases from V and 7 bases from J; junction bases left unmatched: 9. Germline values: CDR1 SGHTA, CDR2 FQGNSA. The CDR3 protein is CASQGGGAFEQYF. CDR3 bases: TGTGCCAGCCAAGGCGGGGGGGCCTTTGAGCAGTACTTC.

A word on this clonotype: A much larger clone lies one base from this, so it may be a read error. J is TRBJ2-5 and V is TRBV7-2; D remains ambiguous. V shed 2 bases and J shed 3 bases, with 13 bases lying between them. The CDR3 loop spans 15 amino acids. Germline V gene lookup returns CDR1 SGHTA and CDR2 FQGNSA. DNA of the CDR3: TGTGCCAGCAGCTTACCCGTACTTATAAAAGAGACCCAGTACTTC. It encodes CASSLPVLIKETQYF.

This chain connects TRBV29-1 to TRBJ2-3; D not certain. CDR3 length equals 12 residues. The V and J ends lost 3 bases and 2 bases respectively, with 6 bases between them. Per the germline V gene, CDR1 is SQVTM and CDR2 is ANQGSEA. The CDR3 is CSVDPNTDTQYF. CDR3 bases: TGCAGCGTTGATCCCAACACAGATACGCAGTATTTT.

This clonotype has more than one count but fewer than ten. V usage is TRBV6-1 and J usage is TRBJ2-7; tentative D call: TRBD1 (5 bases). Germline V gene sequence: CDR1 MNHNS, CDR2 SASEGT. This CDR3 contains 16 residues. Trimming took off 2 bases at V and 3 bases at J, with 17 bases between the two ends. CDR3 residues: CASSELRGASLYEQYF. CDR3 in DNA: TGTGCCAGCAGTGAATTGCGTGGGGCGTCCCTCTACGAGCAGTACTTC.

This clonotype was seen more than once but under ten times. The chain links TRBV7-2 to TRBJ2-7; D is unresolved. V lost 1 base and J lost 3, with 7 bases in between. The CDR3 is made up of 13 amino acids. The germline V gene has CDR1 SGHTA and CDR2 FQGNSA. The CDR3 bases are TGTGCCAGCAGCTTAGACAGACACTACGAGCAGTACTTC. Translation gives CASSLDRHYEQYF.

This clonotype appeared many times. The chain links TRBV7-2 to TRBJ1-4, with D possibly being TRBD1 (6 bases). CDR1 is SGHTA and CDR2 is FQGNSA in the germline V gene. The V and J ends lost 6 bases and 3 bases respectively, with 8 bases between them. The CDR3 has 13 amino acids. The CDR3, as DNA: TGTGCCAGCAGGGGGGGGCCTAATGAAAAACTGTTTTTT. It yields the protein CASRGGPNEKLFF.

The chain links TRBV29-1 to TRBJ1-2, with 9 bases fitting TRBD1. Per the germline V gene, CDR1 is SQVTM and CDR2 is ANQGSEA. The CDR3 is made up of 13 amino acids. The V and J ends lost 3 bases and 2 bases, in that order; junction bases with no gene match: 1. The CDR3 DNA reads as TGCAGCGTTGATGGACAGGGGAACTATGGCTACACCTTC. Translation gives CSVDGQGNYGYTF.

The rearrangement uses TRBV10-3 and TRBJ1-5, with TRBD1 as a possible D gene (6 bases). This CDR3 is built from 16 residues. Trimming stripped 5 bases from V and 2 bases from J, with 16 bases between. Looked up from germline, CDR1 is ENHRY and CDR2 is SYGVKD. CDR3 in amino acids: CAISYLGAGGNQPQHF. CDR3 nucleotide sequence: TGTGCCATCAGTTATTTGGGGGCTGGGGGCAATCAGCCCCAGCATTTT.

This chain links TRBV27 with TRBJ1-4, with D possibly TRBD1 on 5 matching bases. Germline-derived CDR1 and CDR2 are MNHEY and SMNVEV (reference sequence). This CDR3 region has 14 residues. V was clipped by 0 bases and J by 8 bases, with 10 bases between them. The DNA for the CDR3 is TGTGCCAGCAGTTTATCTCAGGGATCAGAAAAACTGTTTTTT. Residues: CASSLSQGSEKLFF.

The chain couples TRBV28 to TRBJ2-7; 8 bases fit TRBD1. This CDR3 region has 14 residues. Trimming at V came to 8 bases and at J to 4 bases, leaving 10 bases not matched to a gene. Germline V CDR1 and CDR2: MDHEN, SYDVKM. DNA of the CDR3: TGTGCCAGCCTTCCGGGACAGGTATCGTACGAGCAGTACTTC. It specifies CASLPGQVSYEQYF. The full variable domain, in which reference TRBV28 and TRBJ2-7 provide the parts outside the CDR3, is DVKVTQSSRYLVKRTGEKVFLECVQDMDHENMFWYRQDPGLGLRLIYFSYDVKMKEKGDIPEGYSVSREKKERFSLILESASTNQTSMYLCASLPGQVSYEQYFGPGTRLTVT.